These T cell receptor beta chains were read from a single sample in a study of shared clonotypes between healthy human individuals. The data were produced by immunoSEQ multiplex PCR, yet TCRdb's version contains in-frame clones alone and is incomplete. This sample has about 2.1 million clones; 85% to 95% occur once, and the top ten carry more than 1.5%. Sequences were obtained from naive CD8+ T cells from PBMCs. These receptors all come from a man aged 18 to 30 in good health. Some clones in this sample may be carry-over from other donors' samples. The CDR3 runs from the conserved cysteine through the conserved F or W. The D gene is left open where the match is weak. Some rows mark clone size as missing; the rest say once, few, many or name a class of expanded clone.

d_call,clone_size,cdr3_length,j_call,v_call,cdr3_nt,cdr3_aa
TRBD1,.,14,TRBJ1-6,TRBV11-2,TGTGCCAGCAGCTACGACAGGGATAATTCACCCCTCCACTTT,CASSYDRDNSPLHF
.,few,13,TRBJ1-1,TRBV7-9,TGTGCCAGCAGCAGATCGTCCCAAACTGAAGCTTTCTTT,CASSRSSQTEAFF
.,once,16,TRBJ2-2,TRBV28,TGTGCCAGCAGCCTGGACAGAACCCGAATTGGCGGGGAGCTGTTTTTT,CASSLDRTRIGGELFF
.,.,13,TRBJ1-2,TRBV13,TGTGCCAGCAGCCCCCCCCTGGACTATGGCTACACCTTC,CASSPPLDYGYTF
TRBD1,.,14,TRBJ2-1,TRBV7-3,TGTGCCAGCAGCCTAGGGACAGGGAAGAATGAGCAGTTCTTC,CASSLGTGKNEQFF
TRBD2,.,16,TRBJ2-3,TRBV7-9,TGTGCCAGCAGCCTCCGGGAGGCCCCCCCCACAGATACGCAGTATTTT,CASSLREAPPTDTQYF
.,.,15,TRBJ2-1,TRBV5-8,TGTGCCAGCAGCTTGGGATTGGGGGAGCTCAATGAGCAGTTCTTC,CASSLGLGELNEQFF
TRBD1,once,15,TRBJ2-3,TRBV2,TGTGCCAGCAGTGGCCGGGACAGGGGGACAGATACGCAGTATTTT,CASSGRDRGTDTQYF
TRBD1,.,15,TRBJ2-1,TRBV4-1,TGCGCCAGCAGCCAAGATCCGGGACAGGGTAATGAGCAGTTCTTC,CASSQDPGQGNEQFF
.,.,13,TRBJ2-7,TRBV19,TGTGCCAGTAGTTGGGGCGCGGGCTACGAGCAGTACTTC,CASSWGAGYEQYF
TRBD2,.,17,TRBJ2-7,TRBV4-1,TGCGCCAGCAGCCAAGATCCTCCGGGACTAGCGATCTACGAGCAGTACTTC,CASSQDPPGLAIYEQYF
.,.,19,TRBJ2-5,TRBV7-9,TGTGCCAGCAGCGAAGCCGGAGGGTTTAGGCGCCAAAGCCAAGAGACCCAGTACTTC,CASSEAGGFRRQSQETQYF
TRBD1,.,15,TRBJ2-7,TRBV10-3,TGTGCCATCAGTGAGGGGGGACAGGCCAGCTACGAGCAGTACTTC,CAISEGGQASYEQYF
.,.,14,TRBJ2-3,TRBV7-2,TGTGCCAGCAGCTTAGGGTTCGACAGAGGGACGCAGTATTTT,CASSLGFDRGTQYF
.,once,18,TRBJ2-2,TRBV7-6,TGTGCCAGCAGCTTAGTGGTGGCGGGTACGGATGCGCCCGGGGAGCTGTTTTTT,CASSLVVAGTDAPGELFF
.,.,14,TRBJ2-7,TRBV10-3,TGTGCCATCAGTGAGCCCGTTGGTGGCTACGAGCAGTACTTC,CAISEPVGGYEQYF
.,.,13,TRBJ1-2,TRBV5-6,TGTGCCAGCAGAGATGACAGAAGGTATGGCTACACCTTC,CASRDDRRYGYTF
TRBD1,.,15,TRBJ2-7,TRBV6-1,TGTGCCAGCAGTTCCGGGACAGTACTCTCCTACGAGCAGTACTTC,CASSSGTVLSYEQYF
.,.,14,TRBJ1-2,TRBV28,TGTGCCAGCAGTTTTAAAATTGAGGGGTATGGCTACACCTTC,CASSFKIEGYGYTF
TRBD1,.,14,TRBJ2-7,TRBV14,TGTGCCAGCAGCCCTAGGACAGGGTATAACGAGCAGTACTTC,CASSPRTGYNEQYF
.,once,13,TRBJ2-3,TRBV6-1,TGTGCCAGCAGAACTCGTGGGGGGAATACGCAGTATTTT,CASRTRGGNTQYF
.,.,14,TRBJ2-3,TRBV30,TGTGCCTGGAGCCCCCCCGGAAGCACAGATACGCAGTATTTT,CAWSPPGSTDTQYF
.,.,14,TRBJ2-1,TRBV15,TGTGCCACCAGCAGAGGGCGGGTTTTTAATGAGCAGTTCTTC,CATSRGRVFNEQFF
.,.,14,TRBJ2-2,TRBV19,TGTGCCAGTAGTCCGGGACGGTGGGCCGGGGAGCTGTTTTTT,CASSPGRWAGELFF
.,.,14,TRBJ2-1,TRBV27,TGTGCCAGCAGTTTCCAGGACTCCTACAATGAGCAGTTCTTC,CASSFQDSYNEQFF
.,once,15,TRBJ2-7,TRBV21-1,TGTGCCAGCAGCTGTGGCGGGACAGGGATCTACGAGCAGTACTTC,CASSCGGTGIYEQYF
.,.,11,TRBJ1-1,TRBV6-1,TGTGCCAGCAGCCCTAGCCTATTCGCTTTCTTT,CASSPSLFAFF
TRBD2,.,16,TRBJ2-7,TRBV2,TGTGCCAGCAGTTCGGGGCCGGGACTAGCGGGTCTCGAGCAGTACTTC,CASSSGPGLAGLEQYF
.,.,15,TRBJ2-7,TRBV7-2,TGTGCCAGCAGCCTACGCCAGGGCTGGTCCTACGAGCAGTACTTC,CASSLRQGWSYEQYF